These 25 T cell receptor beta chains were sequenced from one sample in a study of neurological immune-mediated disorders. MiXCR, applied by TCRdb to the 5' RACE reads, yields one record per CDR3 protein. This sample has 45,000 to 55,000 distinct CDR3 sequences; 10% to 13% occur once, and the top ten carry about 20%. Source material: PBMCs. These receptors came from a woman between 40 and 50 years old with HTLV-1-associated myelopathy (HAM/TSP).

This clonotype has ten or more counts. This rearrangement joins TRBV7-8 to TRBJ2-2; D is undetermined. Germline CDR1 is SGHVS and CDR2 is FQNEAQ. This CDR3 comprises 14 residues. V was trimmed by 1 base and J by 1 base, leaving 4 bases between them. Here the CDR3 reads CASSLEQNTGELFF. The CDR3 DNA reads TGTGCCAGCAGCTTAGAACAGAACACCGGGGAGCTGTTTTTT. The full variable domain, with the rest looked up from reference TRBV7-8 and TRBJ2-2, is GAGVSQSPRYKVAKRGQDVALRCDPISGHVSLFWYQQALGQGPEFLTYFQNEAQLDKSGLPSDRFFAERPEGSVSTLKIQRTQQEDSAVYLCASSLEQNTGELFFGEGSRLTVL.

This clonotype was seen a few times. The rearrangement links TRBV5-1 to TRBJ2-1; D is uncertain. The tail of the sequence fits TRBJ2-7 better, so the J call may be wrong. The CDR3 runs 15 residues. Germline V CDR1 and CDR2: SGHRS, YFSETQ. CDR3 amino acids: CASSLEVSSYDEQYF. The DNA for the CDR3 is TGCGCCAGCAGCTTGGAAGTTAGCTCCTACGATGAGCAGTACTTC.

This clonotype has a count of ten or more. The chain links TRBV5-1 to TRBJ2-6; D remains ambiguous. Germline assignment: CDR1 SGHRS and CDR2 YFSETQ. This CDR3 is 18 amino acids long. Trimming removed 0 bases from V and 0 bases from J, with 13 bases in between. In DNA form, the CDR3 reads TGCGCCAGCAGCTTGGACCACGGCAGGTACTCTGGGGCCAACGTCCTGACTTTC. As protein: CASSLDHGRYSGANVLTF.

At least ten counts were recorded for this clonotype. CDR3 region: CASSQAGLAQYF. CDR3 in DNA: TGTGCCAGCAGCCAGGCTGGTCTGGCCCAGTACTTC. The chain uses TRBV7-2 and TRBJ2-5, with D unclear. V gave up 5 bases and J gave up 9 bases, with 13 bases separating them. Germline-derived CDR1 and CDR2 are SGHTA and FQGNSA. The CDR3 runs to 12 residues.

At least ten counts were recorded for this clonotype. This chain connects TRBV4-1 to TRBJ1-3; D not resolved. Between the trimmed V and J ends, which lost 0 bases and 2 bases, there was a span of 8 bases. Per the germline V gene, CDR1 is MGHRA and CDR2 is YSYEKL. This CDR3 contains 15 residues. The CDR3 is CASSQEKVAGNTIYF. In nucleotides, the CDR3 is TGCGCCAGCAGCCAAGAAAAAGTCGCTGGAAACACCATATATTTT.

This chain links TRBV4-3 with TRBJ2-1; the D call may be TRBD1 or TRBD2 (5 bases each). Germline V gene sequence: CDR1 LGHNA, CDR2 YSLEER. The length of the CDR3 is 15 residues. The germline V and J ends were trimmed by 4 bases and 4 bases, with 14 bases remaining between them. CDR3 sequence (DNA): TGCGCCAGCAGCCGTTCGGAGGACACATACAATGAGCAGTTCTTC. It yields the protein CASSRSEDTYNEQFF.

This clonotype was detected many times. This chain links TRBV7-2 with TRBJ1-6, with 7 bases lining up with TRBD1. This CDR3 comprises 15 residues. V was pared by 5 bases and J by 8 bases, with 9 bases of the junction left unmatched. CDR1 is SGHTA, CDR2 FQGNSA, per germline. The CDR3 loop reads CASSLEGARDSPLHF. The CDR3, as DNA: TGTGCCAGCAGCCTCGAGGGGGCTAGAGATTCACCCCTCCACTTT.

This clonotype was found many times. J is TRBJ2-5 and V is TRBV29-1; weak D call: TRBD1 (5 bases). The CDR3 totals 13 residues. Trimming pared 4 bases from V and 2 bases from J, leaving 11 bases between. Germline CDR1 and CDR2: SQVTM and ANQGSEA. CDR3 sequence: CSVVKGDQETQYF. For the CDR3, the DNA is TGCAGCGTTGTAAAAGGGGATCAAGAGACCCAGTACTTC.

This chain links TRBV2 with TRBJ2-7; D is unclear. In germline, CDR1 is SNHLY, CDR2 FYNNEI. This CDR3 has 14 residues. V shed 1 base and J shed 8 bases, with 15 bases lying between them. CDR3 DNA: TGTGCCAGCAGTGAAGTATTAGGTAGGAACAAGCAGTACTTC. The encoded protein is CASSEVLGRNKQYF.

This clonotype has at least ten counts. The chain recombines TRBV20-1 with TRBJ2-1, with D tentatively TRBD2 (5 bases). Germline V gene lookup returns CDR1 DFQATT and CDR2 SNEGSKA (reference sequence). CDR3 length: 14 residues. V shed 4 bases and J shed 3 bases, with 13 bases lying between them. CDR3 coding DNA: TGCAGTGCTAAAGTAGGTCGGGGCTACAATGAGCAGTTCTTC. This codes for CSAKVGRGYNEQFF.

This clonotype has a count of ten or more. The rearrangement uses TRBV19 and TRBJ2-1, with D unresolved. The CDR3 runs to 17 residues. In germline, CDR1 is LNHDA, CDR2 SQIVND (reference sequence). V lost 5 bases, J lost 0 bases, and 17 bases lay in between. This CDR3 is CASSPRAWGSSYNEQFF. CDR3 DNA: TGTGCCAGTAGTCCTAGAGCCTGGGGAAGCTCCTACAATGAGCAGTTCTTC.

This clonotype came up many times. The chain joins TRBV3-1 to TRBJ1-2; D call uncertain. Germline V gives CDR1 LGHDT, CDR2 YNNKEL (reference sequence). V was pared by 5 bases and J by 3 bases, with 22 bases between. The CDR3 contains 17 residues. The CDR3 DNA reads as TGTGCCAGCAGCATCTCACCTAGGAGTTCTGGAGACTATGGCTACACCTTC. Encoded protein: CASSISPRSSGDYGYTF.

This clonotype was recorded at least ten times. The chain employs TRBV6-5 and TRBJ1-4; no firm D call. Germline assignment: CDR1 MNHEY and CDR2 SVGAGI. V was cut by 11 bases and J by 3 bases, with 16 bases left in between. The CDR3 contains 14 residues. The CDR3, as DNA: TGTGCCGGGTCCTTTGGGCGAGCTAATGAAAAACTGTTTTTT. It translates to CAGSFGRANEKLFF.

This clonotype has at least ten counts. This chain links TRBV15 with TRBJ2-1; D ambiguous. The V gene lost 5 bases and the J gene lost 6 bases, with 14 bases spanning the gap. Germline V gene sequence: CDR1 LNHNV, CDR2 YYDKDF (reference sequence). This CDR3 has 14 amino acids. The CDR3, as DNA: TGTGCCACCAGCCCTCGCTCATCGGGCAATGAGCAGTTCTTC. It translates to CATSPRSSGNEQFF.

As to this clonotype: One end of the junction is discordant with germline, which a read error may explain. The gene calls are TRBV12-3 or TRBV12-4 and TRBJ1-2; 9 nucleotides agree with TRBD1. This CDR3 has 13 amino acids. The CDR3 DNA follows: TGTGCCAGCAGCTTAGACAGGGGGAATGGCTACACCTTC. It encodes CASSLDRGNGYTF.

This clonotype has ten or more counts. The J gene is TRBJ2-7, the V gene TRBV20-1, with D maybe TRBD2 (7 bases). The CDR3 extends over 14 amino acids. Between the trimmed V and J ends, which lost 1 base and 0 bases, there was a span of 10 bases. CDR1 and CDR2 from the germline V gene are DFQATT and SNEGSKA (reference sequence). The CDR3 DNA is TGCAGTGCTAGAGTCCGGGGGGCCTCCTACGAGCAGTACTTC. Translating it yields CSARVRGASYEQYF.

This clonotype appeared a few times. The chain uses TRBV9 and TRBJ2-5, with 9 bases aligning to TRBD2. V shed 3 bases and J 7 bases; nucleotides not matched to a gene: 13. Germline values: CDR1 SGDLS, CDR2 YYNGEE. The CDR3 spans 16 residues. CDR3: CASSGGGLAGFRTQYF. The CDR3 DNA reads TGTGCCAGCAGCGGGGGGGGTCTAGCGGGGTTCAGGACCCAGTACTTC.

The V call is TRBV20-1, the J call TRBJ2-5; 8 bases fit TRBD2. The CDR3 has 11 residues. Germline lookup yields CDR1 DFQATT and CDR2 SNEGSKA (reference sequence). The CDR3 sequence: CSPGTSETQYF. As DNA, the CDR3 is TGCAGCCCCGGGACTAGTGAGACCCAGTACTTC.

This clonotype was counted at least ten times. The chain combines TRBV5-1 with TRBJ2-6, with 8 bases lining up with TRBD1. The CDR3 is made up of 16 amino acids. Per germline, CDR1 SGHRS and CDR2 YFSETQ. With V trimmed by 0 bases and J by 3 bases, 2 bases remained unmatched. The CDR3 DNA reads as TGCGCCAGCAGCTTGGCACAGGGGGTTGGGGCCAACGTCCTGACTTTC. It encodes CASSLAQGVGANVLTF.

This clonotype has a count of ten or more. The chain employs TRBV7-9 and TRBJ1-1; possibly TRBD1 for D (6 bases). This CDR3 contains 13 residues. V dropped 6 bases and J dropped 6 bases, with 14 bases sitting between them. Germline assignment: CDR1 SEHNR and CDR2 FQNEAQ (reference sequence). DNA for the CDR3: TGTGCCAGCAGTCCCGACAGGTACCCTGAAGCTTTCTTT. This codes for CASSPDRYPEAFF. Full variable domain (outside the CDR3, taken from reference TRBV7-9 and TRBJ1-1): DTGVSQNPRHKITKRGQNVTFRCDPISEHNRLYWYRQTLGQGPEFLTYFQNEAQLEKSRLLSDRFSAERPKGSFSTLEIQRTEQGDSAMYLCASSPDRYPEAFFGQGTRLTVV.

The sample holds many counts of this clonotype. The CDR3 loop reads CASAPGSGGGTDTQYF. DNA for the CDR3: TGTGCCAGCGCTCCGGGAAGTGGGGGCGGTACAGATACGCAGTATTTT. V usage is TRBV6-4 and J usage is TRBJ2-3; TRBD1 might be the D (6 bases). Trimming removed 8 bases at V and 3 bases at J, with 21 bases between. The CDR3 runs to 16 residues. The germline gives CDR1 MRHNA, CDR2 SNTAGT.

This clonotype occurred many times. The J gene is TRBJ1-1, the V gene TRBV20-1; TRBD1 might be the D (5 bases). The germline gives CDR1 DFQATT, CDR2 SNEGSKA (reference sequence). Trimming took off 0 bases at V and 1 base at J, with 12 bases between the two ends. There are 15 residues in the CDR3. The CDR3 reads CSARDAGWSNTEAFF. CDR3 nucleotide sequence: TGCAGTGCTAGAGATGCAGGGTGGTCGAACACTGAAGCTTTCTTT.

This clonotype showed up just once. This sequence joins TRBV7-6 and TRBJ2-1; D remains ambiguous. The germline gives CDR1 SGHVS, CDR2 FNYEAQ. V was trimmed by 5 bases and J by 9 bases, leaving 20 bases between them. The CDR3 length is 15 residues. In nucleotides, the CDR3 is TGTGCCAGCAGCCCGGTCCTGCTGGGTATTAGTGAGCAGTTCTTC. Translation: CASSPVLLGISEQFF.

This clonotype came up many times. In DNA form, the CDR3 reads TGCGCCAGCAGCCACCTCCTAGGACAGGGAACTTTCTTT. Translated: CASSHLLGQGTFF. The chain employs TRBV4-1 and TRBJ1-1; 8 nucleotides align to TRBD1. Per the germline V gene, CDR1 is MGHRA and CDR2 is YSYEKL. The J segment lost 12 bases and the V segment lost 3 bases, leaving 9 bases of the junction unmatched. The CDR3 extends over 13 amino acids.

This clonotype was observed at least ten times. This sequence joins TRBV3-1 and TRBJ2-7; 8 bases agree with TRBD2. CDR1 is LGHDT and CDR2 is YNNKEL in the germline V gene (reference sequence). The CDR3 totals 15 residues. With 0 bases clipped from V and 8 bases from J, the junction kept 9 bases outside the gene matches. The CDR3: CASSQDLRGVWKQYF. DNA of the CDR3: TGTGCCAGCAGCCAAGATCTGCGGGGGGTTTGGAAGCAGTACTTC.